This T cell receptor beta chain was identified in a study of metastatic and nonmetastatic thyroid tumors. In the study overall: Repertoire comparison spanned blood and tumor or nodule tissue of malignant and benign thyroid patients. Study-level results: Malignant thyroid tumors reportedly exceeded benign nodules significantly in TCR beta diversity, with the difference appearing in blood and tumor.

Under the authors' procedure: Researchers built a distant-metastasis classifier for papillary thyroid cancer that drew on CDR3 differences across clinicopathological groups. TCRdb re-clonotyped the PCR reads through MiXCR. For this entry, the V and J calls and clone size follow TCRdb and not the study's own pipeline. The table records around 30,000 clones, around 13% of them present only once. Ahead of thyroid surgery, no patient had received treatment of any kind. The V gene's germline CDR1 is LNHDA and CDR2 SQIVND (reference sequence). The CDR3 loop spans 18 amino acids. Trimming removed 5 bases from V and 4 bases from J; junction bases left unmatched: 13. This clone was detected many times. What it recognizes is unknown.

The rearrangement links TRBV19 to TRBJ2-2; 10 nucleotides agree with TRBD2. This sequence was found in a female donor with papillary thyroid cancer or a benign thyroid nodule (not recorded which). Some clones in this sample may be carry-over from other donors' samples. Sequencing was performed on blood. The CDR3 sequence is CASSPELAGAYSTGELFF. In nucleotides, the CDR3 is TGTGCCAGTAGTCCAGAGCTAGCGGGAGCTTATAGCACCGGGGAGCTGTTTTTT.